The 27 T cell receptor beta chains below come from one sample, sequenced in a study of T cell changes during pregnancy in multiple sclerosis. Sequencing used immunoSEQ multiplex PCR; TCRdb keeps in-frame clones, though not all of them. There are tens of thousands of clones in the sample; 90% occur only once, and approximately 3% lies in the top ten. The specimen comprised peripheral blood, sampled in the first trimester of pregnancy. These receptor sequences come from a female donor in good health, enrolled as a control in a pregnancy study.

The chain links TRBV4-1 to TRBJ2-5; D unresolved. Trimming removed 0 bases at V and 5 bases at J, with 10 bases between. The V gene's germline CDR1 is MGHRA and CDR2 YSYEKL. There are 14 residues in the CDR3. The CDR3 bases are TGCGCCAGCAGCCAAGATCACAGCTTCGAGACCCAGTACTTC. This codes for CASSQDHSFETQYF.

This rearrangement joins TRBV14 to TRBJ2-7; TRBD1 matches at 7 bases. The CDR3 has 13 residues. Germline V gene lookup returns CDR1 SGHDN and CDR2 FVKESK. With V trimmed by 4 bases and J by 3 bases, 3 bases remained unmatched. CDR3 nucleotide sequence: TGTGCCAGCAGCCGAAGGGGGCTCTACGAGCAGTACTTC. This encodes CASSRRGLYEQYF. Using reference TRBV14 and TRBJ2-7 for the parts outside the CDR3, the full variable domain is EAGVTQFPSHSVIEKGQTVTLRCDPISGHDNLYWYRRVMGKEIKFLLHFVKESKQDESGMPNNRFLAERTGGTYSTLKVQPAELEDSGVYFCASSRRGLYEQYFGPGTRLTVT.

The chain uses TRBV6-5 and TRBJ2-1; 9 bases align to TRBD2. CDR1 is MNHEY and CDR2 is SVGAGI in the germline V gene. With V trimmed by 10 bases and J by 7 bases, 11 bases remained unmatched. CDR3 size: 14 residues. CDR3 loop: CAIGRGGAFNEQFF. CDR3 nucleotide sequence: TGTGCCATCGGGCGGGGGGGGGCTTTTAATGAGCAGTTCTTC.

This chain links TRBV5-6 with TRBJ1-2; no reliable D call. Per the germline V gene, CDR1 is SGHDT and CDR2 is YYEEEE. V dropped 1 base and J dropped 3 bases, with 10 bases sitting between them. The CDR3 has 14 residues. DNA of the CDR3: TGTGCCAGCAGCTTGTTGGCCCGGGACTATGGCTACACCTTC. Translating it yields CASSLLARDYGYTF.

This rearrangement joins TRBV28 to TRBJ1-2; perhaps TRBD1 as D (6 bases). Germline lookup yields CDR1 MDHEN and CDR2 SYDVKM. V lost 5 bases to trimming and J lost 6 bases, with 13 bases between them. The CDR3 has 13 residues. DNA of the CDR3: TGTGCCAGCAGTCTACTAACAGGGAATGGCTACACCTTC. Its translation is CASSLLTGNGYTF.

CDR3 residues: CASSPPGEEAQYF. The CDR3 nucleotides read TGTGCCAGCTCACCACCGGGGGAGGAGGCCCAGTACTTC. The chain has TRBV18 and TRBJ2-5, with D possibly TRBD2 on 6 matching bases. Trimming removed 0 bases from V and 9 bases from J, with 11 bases in between. Germline values: CDR1 KGHSH, CDR2 LQKENI. CDR3 length equals 13 residues.

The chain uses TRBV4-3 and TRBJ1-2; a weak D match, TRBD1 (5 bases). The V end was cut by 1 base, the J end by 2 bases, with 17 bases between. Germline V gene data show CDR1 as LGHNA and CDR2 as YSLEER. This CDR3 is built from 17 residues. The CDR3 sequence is CASSQGYRFDLNYGYTF. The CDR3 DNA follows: TGCGCCAGCAGCCAAGGATACAGGTTCGACTTAAACTATGGCTACACCTTC.

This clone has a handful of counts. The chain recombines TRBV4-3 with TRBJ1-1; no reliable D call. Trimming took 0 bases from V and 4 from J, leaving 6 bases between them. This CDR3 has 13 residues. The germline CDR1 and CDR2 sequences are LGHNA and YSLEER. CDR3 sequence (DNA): TGCGCCAGCAGCCAAGAGGAGCTCACTGAAGCTTTCTTT. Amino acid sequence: CASSQEELTEAFF.

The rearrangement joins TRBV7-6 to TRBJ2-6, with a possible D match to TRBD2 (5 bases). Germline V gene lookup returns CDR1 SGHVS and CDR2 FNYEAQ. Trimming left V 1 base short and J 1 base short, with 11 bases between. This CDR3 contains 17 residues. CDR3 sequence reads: CASSLEAAGSGANVLTF. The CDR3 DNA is TGTGCCAGCAGCTTAGAAGCGGCCGGATCTGGGGCCAACGTCCTGACTTTC.

The CDR3 bases are TGTGCCAGCAGTTACTTGCCCCGGGGAACTGAAGCTTTCTTT. Encoded protein: CASSYLPRGTEAFF. V and J are TRBV6-6 and TRBJ1-1, with D unclear. The CDR3 length is 14 residues. Looked up from germline, CDR1 is MNHNY and CDR2 is SVGAGI (reference sequence). V lost 1 base and J lost 5, with 11 bases in between.

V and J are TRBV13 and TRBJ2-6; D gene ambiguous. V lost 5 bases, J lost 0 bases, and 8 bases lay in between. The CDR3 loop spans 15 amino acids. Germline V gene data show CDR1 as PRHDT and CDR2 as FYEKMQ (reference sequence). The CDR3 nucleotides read TGTGCCAGCAGCCTCAGGAACTCTGGGGCCAACGTCCTGACTTTC. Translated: CASSLRNSGANVLTF.

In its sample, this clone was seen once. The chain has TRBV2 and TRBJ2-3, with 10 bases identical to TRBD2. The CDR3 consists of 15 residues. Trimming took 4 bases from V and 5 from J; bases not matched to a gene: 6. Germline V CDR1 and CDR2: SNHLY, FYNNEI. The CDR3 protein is CASSAEAGGGDTQYF. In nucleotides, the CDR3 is TGTGCCAGCAGTGCTGAAGCGGGAGGGGGAGATACGCAGTATTTT.

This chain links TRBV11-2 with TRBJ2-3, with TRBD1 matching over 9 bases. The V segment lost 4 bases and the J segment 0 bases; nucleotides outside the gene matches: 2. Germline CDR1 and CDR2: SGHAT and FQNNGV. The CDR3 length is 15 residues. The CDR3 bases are TGTGCCAGCAGCTCACAGGGGGCGAGCACAGATACGCAGTATTTT. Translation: CASSSQGASTDTQYF.

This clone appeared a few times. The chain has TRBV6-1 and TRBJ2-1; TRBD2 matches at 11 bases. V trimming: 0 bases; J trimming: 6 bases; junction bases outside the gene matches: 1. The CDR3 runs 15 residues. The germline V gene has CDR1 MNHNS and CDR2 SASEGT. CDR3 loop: CASSEASGGANEQFF. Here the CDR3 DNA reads TGTGCCAGCAGTGAAGCTAGCGGGGGGGCCAATGAGCAGTTCTTC.

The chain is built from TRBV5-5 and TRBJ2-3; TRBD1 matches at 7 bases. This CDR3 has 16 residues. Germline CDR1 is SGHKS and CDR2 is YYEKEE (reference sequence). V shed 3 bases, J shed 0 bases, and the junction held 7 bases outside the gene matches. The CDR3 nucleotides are TGTGCCAGCAGCTATACAGGGGACCTTAGCACAGATACGCAGTATTTT. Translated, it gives CASSYTGDLSTDTQYF.

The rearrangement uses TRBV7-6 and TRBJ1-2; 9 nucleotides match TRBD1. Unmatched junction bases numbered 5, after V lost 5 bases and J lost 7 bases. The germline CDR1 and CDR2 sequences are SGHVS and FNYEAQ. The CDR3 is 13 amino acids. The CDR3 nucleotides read TGTGCCAGCAGCCTTGACAGGGGGGCTGGCTACACCTTC. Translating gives CASSLDRGAGYTF.

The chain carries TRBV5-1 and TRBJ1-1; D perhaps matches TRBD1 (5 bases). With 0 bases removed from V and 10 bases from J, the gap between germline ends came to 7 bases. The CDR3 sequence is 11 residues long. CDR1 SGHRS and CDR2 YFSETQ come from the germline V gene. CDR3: CASSLGQGAFF. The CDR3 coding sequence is TGCGCCAGCAGCTTGGGTCAGGGAGCTTTCTTT.

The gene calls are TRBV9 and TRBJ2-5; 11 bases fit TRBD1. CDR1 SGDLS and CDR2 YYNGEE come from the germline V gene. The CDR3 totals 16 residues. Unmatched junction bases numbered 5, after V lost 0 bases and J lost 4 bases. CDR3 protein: CASSVEGTGGRETQYF. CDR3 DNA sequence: TGTGCCAGCAGCGTAGAAGGGACAGGGGGACGAGAGACCCAGTACTTC.

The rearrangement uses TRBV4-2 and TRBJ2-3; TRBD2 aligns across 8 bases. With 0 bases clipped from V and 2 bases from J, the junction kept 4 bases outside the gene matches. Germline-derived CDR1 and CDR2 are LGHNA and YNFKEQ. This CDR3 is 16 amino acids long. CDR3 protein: CASSQESRGATDTQYF. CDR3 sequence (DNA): TGTGCCAGCAGCCAAGAATCGCGGGGGGCCACAGATACGCAGTATTTT.

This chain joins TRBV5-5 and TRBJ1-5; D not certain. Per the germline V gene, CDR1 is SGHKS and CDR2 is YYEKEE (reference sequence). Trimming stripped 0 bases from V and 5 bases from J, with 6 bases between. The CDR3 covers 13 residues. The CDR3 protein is CASSLGADQPQHF. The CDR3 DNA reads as TGTGCCAGCAGCTTGGGGGCCGATCAGCCCCAGCATTTT.

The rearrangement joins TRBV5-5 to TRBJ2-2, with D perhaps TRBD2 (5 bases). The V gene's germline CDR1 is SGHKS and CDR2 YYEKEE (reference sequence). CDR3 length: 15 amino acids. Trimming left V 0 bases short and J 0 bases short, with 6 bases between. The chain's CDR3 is CASSLELANTGELFF. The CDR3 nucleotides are TGTGCCAGCAGCTTGGAACTAGCGAACACCGGGGAGCTGTTTTTT.

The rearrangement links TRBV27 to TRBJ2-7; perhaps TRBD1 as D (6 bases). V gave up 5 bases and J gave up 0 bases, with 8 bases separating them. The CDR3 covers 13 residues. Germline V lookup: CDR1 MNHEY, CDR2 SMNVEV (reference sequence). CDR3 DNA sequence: TGTGCCAGCAGTGGGGACAACTCCTACGAGCAGTACTTC. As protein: CASSGDNSYEQYF.

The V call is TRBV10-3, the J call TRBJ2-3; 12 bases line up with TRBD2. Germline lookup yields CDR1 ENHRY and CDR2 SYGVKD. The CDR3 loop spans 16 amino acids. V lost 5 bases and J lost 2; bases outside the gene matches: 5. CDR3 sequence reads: CAISSGLAGHTDTQYF. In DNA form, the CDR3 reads TGTGCCATCAGTTCAGGACTAGCGGGACACACAGATACGCAGTATTTT.

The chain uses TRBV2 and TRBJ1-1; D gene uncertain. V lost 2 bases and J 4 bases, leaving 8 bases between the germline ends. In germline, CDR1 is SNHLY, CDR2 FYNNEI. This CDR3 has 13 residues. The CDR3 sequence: CASSEPGTTEAFF. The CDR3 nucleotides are TGTGCCAGCAGTGAACCAGGTACCACTGAAGCTTTCTTT.

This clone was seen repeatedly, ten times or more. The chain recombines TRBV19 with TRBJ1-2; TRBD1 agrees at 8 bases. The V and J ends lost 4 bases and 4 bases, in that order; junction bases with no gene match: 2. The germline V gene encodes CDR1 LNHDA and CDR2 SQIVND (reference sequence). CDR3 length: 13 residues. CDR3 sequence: CASSRGTGYGYTF. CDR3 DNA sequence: TGTGCCAGTAGTAGAGGGACAGGCTATGGCTACACCTTC.

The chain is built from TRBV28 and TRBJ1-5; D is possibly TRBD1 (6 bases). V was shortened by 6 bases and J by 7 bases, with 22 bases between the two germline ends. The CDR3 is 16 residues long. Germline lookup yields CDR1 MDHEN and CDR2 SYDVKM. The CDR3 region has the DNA TGTGCCAGCAGAAAAATGGGGCAGGGGAGTAGGCAGCCCCAGCATTTT. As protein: CASRKMGQGSRQPQHF.

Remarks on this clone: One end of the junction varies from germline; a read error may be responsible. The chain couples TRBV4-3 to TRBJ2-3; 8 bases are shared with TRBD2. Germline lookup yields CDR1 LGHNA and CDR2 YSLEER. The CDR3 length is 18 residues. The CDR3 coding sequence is TGCGTCAGCAGCCAAGGAGGGGGTAGCGGGATTTTCACAGATACGCAGTATTTT. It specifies CVSSQGGGSGIFTDTQYF.